This T cell receptor beta chain was sequenced in a study of chemoradiotherapy in HPV16-positive cancers. Findings and limits, study-wide: During treatment, candidate HPV-specific clones and E7-related motifs expanded in tumor. Functional assays defining HPV-specific T cells used only a couple of HPV16-positive patients.

CDR1 is MNHEY, CDR2 SVGAGI, per germline. Germline trimming cut 7 bases from V and 0 bases from J; bases unmatched to any gene: 7. The CDR3 length is 15 residues. Turning to this clone: The antigen remains unidentified.

Repertoires were generated with immunoSEQ multiplex PCR, while TCRdb's copy carries only in-frame clones and drops some. The table shows 3,000 to 4,000 clones, with roughly 78% occurring only once. Samples were taken several times over chemoradiotherapy. The sample in question was tumor tissue, obtained from a patient who underwent chemoradiotherapy. The chain employs TRBV6-5 and TRBJ2-3; TRBD2 matches at 7 bases. The clonotype originates from a human donor with HPV-associated anogenital cancer. The DNA of the CDR3 is TGTGCCAGCAAACTCCTAGCGGATAGCACAGATACGCAGTATTTT. Its protein is CASKLLADSTDTQYF.